Listed here is a single TCR beta chain. Its antigen is currently not known. These data belong to a study of monozygotic twins with inflammatory bowel disease (dated by TCRdb to between 2019 and 2020). Notes on the research overall: The full study comprised 28 monozygotic twin pairs: nine German pairs (four IBD-concordant, five IBD-discordant) and 19 IBD-discordant Danish pairs. Each individual had, on average, about 151 000 unique TCRalpha sequences and 181 000 unique TCRbeta sequences available for analysis. Within discordant pairs, disease-associated traits were sought mainly by comparing IBD patients with their genetically identical healthy co-twins. The research as a whole found: Because patients received different immunosuppressive treatments, the repertoires may have picked up extra background noise and variability between individuals. No single strong signal or clonotype linked to IBD turned up in the results, so the idea that one exists was not supported. Measured by the inverse Simpson index, TCRbeta repertoire diversity was lower in IBD patients than in their healthy co-twins. Repertoire similarity did not differ between concordant and discordant twins, possibly due to limited statistical power. Fewer clonotypes were shared with other individuals by IBD patients than by healthy twins, most markedly in patients showing signs of disease activity. The analysis was unable to tell apart different T cell subtypes.

From each donor, a 2.5 ml peripheral blood sample was drawn into PAXgene tubes and stored at -80 degrees C. Without T cell sorting, total RNA was isolated from whole blood using the PAXgene blood miRNA kit on an automated QIAcube. Peripheral blood from monozygotic twin pairs concordant or discordant for inflammatory bowel disease was subjected to deep TCRalpha and TCRbeta repertoire profiling with unique molecular barcoding. Smoking habits were recorded for all twin pairs, and individuals were classified as current, former or never smokers. From the cysteine up to the phenylalanine, the CDR3 has a length of 15 residues. DNA is not on record. Looking up the germline V gene (reference sequence) yields CDR1 LNHNV and CDR2 YYDKDF. Libraries were made using 5' RACE. For each TCR library, 3,500 to 4,000 ng of total RNA was used. For each sample, cDNA was synthesized in eight separate reactions using SMARTScribe reverse transcriptase. During cDNA synthesis, template switching introduced unique molecular identifiers that contained a 6-nucleotide sample barcode. Amplification of TCRalpha and TCRbeta cDNA involved two nested PCRs of 16 and 9 cycles, and each PCR was followed by bead purification. Before amplification, cDNA was treated with uracil DNA-glycosylase and purified using the QIAquick PCR purification kit. The second PCR added Illumina TruSeq-compatible adapters along with sample-specific barcodes. Library quality and concentration were assessed using TapeStation and Qubit, and roughly 5.5 ng of each library was pooled. Sequencing of pooled libraries was carried out on an Illumina HiSeq2500 single-index Rapid Run using 2 x 100 bp reads and custom sequencing primers. The authors' analysis ran thus. MiGEC version 1.2.6 was used for UMI-based consensus assembly, which corrected PCR and sequencing errors. V(D)J alignment, clonotype assembly and CDR3 extraction were performed with MiXCR version 2.1.1. To normalise gene usage, clonotype sharing and MAIT/NKT TCR abundance, the analysis used the top 1000, 10 000 and 20 000 clonotypes per sample. After downsampling to 27 000 UMIs, diversity was calculated as the inverse Simpson index using the vegan R package. Paired Mann-Whitney U tests were applied to discordant twin pairs, with Benjamini-Hochberg correction for multiple testing. TCRdb reprocessed the reads and provides one entry for every CDR3 protein sequence; no DNA is given. The authors' filters were not applied to this entry. This sample's table lists a few hundred thousand distinct CDR3 sequences. Of the sample, over 5.5% falls within the top ten clones.

Material for sequencing was blood. The origin of this receptor is a human donor with ulcerative colitis or Crohn's disease, or a healthy co-twin of an affected twin (not recorded which). The chain links TRBV15 with TRBJ1-1. The CDR3 amino acid sequence is: CATSPTVGLNTEAFF.